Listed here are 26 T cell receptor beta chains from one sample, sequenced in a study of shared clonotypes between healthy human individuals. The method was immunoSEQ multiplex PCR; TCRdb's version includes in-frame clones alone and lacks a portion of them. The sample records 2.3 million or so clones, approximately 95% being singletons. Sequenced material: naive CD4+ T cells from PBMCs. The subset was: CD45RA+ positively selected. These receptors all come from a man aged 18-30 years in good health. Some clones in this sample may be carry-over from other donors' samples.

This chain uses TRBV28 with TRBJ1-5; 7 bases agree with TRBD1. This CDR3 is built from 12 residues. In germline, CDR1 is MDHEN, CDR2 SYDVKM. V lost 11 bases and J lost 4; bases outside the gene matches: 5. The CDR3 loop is CAAGTANQPQHF. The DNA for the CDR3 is TGTGCCGCCGGGACAGCTAATCAGCCCCAGCATTTT.

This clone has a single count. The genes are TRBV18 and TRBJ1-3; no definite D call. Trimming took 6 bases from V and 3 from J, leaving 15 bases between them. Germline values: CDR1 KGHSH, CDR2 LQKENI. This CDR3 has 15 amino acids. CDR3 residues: CASSLDPLSGNTIYF. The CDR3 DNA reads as TGTGCCAGCTCCCTCGACCCTCTCAGTGGAAACACCATATATTTT.

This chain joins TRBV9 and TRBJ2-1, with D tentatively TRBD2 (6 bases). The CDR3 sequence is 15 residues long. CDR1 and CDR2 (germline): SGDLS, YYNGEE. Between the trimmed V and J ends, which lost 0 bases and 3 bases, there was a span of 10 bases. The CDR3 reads CASSVAGDNYNEQFF. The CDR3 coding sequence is TGTGCCAGCAGCGTAGCGGGGGATAACTACAATGAGCAGTTCTTC.

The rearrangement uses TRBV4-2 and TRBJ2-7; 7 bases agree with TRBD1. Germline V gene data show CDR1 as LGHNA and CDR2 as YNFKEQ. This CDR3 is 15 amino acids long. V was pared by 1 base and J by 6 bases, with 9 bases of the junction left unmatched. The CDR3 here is CASSQGGGQVPEQYF. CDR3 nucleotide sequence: TGTGCCAGCAGCCAAGGCGGTGGACAGGTTCCCGAGCAGTACTTC.

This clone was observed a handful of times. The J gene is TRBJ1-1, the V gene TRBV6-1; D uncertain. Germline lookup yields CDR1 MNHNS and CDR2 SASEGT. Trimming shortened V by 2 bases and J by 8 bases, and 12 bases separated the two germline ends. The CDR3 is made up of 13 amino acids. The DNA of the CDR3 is TGTGCCAGCAGTGAATTAGTGTACGTCGAAGCTTTCTTT. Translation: CASSELVYVEAFF.

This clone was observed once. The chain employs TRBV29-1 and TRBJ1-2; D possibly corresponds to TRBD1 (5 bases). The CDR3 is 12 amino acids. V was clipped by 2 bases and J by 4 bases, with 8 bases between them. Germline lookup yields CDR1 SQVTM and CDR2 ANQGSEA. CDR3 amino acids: CSVESQGYGYTF. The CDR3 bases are TGCAGCGTTGAAAGCCAGGGCTATGGCTACACCTTC.

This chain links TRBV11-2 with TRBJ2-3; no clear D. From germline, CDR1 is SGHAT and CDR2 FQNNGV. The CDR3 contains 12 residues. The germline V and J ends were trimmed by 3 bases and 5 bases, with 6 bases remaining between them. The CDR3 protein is CASSFSGDTQYF. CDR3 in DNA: TGTGCCAGCAGCTTTTCAGGAGATACGCAGTATTTT. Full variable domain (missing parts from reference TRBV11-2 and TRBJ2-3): EAGVAQSPRYKIIEKRQSVAFWCNPISGHATLYWYQQILGQGPKLLIQFQNNGVVDDSQLPKDRFSAERLKGVDSTLKIQPAKLEDSAVYLCASSFSGDTQYFGPGTRLTVL.

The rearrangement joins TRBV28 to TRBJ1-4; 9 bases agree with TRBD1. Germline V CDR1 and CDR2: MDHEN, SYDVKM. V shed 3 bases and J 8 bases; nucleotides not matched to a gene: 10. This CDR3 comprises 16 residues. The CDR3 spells CASSFSMGTGYEKLFF. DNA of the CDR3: TGTGCCAGCAGTTTTAGTATGGGGACAGGGTACGAAAAACTGTTTTTT.

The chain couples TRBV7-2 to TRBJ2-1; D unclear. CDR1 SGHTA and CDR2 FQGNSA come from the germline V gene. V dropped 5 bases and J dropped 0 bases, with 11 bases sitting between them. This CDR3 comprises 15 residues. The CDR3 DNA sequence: TGTGCCAGCAGCCTTAGTGCAGACTCCTACAATGAGCAGTTCTTC. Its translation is CASSLSADSYNEQFF.

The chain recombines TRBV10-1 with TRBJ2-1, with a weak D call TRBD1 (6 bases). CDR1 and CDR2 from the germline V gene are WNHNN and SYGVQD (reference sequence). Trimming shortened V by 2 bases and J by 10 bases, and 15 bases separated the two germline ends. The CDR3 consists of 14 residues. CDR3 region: CASSEVRGIGEQFF. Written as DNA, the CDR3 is TGCGCCAGCAGTGAGGTCAGGGGTATCGGCGAGCAGTTCTTC.

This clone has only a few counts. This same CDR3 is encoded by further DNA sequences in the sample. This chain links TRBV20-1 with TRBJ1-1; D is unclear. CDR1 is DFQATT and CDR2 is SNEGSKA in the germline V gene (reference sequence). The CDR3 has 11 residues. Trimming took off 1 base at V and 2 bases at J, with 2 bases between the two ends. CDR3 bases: TGCAGTGCTAGAGCTAACACTGAAGCTTTCTTT. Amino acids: CSARANTEAFF.

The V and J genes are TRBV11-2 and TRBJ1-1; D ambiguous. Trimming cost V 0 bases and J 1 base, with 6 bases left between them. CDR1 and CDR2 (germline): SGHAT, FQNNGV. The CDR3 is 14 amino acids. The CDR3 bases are TGTGCCAGCAGCTTAGAGTCAGAGAACACTGAAGCTTTCTTT. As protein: CASSLESENTEAFF.

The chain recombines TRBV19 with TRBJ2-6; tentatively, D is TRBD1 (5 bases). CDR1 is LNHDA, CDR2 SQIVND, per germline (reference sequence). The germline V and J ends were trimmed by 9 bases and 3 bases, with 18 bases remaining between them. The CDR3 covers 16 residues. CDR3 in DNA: TGTGCCAGAGGACACGGCCGGAGCTTTGGGGCCAACGTCCTGACTTTC. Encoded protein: CARGHGRSFGANVLTF.

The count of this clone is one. The CDR3 DNA sequence: TGTGCCAGCAGTAGACAGGTTCCCGAGCAGTTCTTC. It translates to CASSRQVPEQFF. The chain couples TRBV2 to TRBJ2-1, with a tentative D call TRBD1 (6 bases). The germline V and J ends were trimmed by 5 bases and 10 bases, with 12 bases remaining between them. Germline V gives CDR1 SNHLY, CDR2 FYNNEI. The CDR3 covers 12 residues.

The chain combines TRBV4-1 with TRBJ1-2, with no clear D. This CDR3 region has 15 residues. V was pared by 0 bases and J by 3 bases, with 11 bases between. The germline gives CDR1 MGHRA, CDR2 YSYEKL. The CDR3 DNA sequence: TGCGCCAGCAGCCAAGATCGGCGACGCTACTATGGCTACACCTTC. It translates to CASSQDRRRYYGYTF.

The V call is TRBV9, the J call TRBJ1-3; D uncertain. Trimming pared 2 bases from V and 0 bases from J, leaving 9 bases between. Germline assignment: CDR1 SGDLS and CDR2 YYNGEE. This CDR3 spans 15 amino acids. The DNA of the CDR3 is TGTGCCAGCAGCGTCCACCCCGACTCTGGAAACACCATATATTTT. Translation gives CASSVHPDSGNTIYF.

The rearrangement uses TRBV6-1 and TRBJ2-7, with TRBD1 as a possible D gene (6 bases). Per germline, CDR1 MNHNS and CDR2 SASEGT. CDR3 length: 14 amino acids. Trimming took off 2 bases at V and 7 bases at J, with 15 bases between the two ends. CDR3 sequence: CASSEIIRGGEQYF. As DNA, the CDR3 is TGTGCCAGCAGTGAAATTATCAGGGGTGGGGAGCAGTACTTC.

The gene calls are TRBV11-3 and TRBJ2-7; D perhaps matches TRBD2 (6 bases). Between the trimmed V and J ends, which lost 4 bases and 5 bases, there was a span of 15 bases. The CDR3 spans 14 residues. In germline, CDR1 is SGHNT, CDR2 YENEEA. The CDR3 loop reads CASSSTLASDEQYF. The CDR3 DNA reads TGTGCCAGCAGCTCGACCCTTGCTAGCGACGAGCAGTACTTC.

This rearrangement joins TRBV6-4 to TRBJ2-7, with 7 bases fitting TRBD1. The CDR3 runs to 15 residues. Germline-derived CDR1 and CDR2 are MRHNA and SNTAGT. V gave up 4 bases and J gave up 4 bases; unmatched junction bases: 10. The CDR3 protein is CASSAAAGGHYEQYF. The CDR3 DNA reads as TGTGCCAGCAGTGCAGCGGCAGGGGGTCATTACGAGCAGTACTTC.

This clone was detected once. CDR3 DNA: TGCGCCAGCAGCAACCTAGGGTACAATGAGCAGTTCTTC. Translated, it gives CASSNLGYNEQFF. The chain couples TRBV5-1 to TRBJ2-1; D ambiguous. CDR1 is SGHRS, CDR2 YFSETQ, per germline. V gave up 4 bases and J gave up 4 bases, with 9 bases separating them. This CDR3 has 13 residues.

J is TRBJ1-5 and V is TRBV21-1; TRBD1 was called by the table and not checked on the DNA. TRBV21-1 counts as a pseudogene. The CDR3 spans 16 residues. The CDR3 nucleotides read TGTGCCAGCAGCAAAGGAAACGGACAGAACAATCAGCCCCAGCATTTT. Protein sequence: CASSKGNGQNNQPQHF.

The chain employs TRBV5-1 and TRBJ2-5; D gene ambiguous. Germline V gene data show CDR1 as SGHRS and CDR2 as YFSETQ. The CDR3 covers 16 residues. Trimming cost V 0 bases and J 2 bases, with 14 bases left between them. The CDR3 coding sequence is TGCGCCAGCAGCTTGGAGGCGGCCCTAGGGCAAGAGACCCAGTACTTC. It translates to CASSLEAALGQETQYF.

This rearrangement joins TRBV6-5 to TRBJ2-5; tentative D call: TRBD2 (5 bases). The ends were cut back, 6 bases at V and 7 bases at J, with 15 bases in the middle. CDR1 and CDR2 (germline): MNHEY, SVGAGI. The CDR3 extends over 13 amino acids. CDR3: CASRGRLRGTQYF. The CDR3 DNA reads TGTGCCAGCAGGGGAAGACTAAGAGGGACCCAGTACTTC.

As DNA, the CDR3 is TGTGCCTCCCAGAGGACTAGCGGGACCGAGCAGTACTTC. It encodes CASQRTSGTEQYF. The chain combines TRBV2 with TRBJ2-7, with 12 positions matching TRBD2. Looked up from germline, CDR1 is SNHLY and CDR2 is FYNNEI. The CDR3 sequence is 13 residues long. The ends lost 11 bases at V and 6 bases at J; junction bases unmatched: 8. The full variable domain, rest sourced from reference TRBV2 and TRBJ2-7, is EPEVTQTPSHQVTQMGQEVILRCVPISNHLYFYWYRQILGQKVEFLVSFYNNEISEKSEIFDDQFSVERPDGSNFTLKIRSTKLEDSAMYFCASQRTSGTEQYFGPGTRLTVT.

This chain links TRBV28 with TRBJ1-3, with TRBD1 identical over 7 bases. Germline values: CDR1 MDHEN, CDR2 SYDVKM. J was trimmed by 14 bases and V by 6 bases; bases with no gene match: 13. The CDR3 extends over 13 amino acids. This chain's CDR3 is CASSVTQGTYLYF. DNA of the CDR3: TGTGCCAGCAGCGTAACACAGGGGACTTACTTATATTTT.

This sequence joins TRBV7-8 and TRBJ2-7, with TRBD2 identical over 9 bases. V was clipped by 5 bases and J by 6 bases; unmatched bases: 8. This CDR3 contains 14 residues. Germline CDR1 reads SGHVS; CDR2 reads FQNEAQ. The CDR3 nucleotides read TGTGCCAGCAGCCTGGGACTAGCTACCGGCGAGCAGTACTTC. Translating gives CASSLGLATGEQYF. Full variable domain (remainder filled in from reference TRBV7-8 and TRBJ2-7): GAGVSQSPRYKVAKRGQDVALRCDPISGHVSLFWYQQALGQGPEFLTYFQNEAQLDKSGLPSDRFFAERPEGSVSTLKIQRTQQEDSAVYLCASSLGLATGEQYFGPGTRLTVT.